The subject of this entry is one T cell receptor beta chain. The antigen remains undetermined. The record originates from a study of OX40 agonist ivuxolimab in advanced cancers. At the level of the study: An agonistic human IgG2 monoclonal antibody against OX40 (CD134) was given. Head and neck, renal cell, melanoma or hepatocellular carcinoma were the cancers that dose-escalation patients had.

The protocol was immunoSEQ multiplex PCR, while the TCRdb copy is restricted to in-frame clones and leaves out a portion. The sample includes under 85,000 clones, about 86% of them seen just once. Deletions cut 5 bases from V and 1 base from J, with 14 bases between. Germline lookup yields CDR1 MNHEY and CDR2 SMNVEV (reference sequence). The CDR3 extends over 15 amino acids. Notes on the study in general: Clones of CD4+ and CD8+ blood T cells grew by week 6 at doses of 0.1 to 3.0 mg/kg. Mean expanded clone counts were higher in CD8+ than CD4+ T cells.

This TCR was recovered from an adult with an advanced solid tumor such as melanoma, head and neck, liver or kidney cancer. The sequencing here drew on CD4+ or CD8+ T cells sorted from blood, taken in a trial of the OX40 agonist ivuxolimab. The gene calls are TRBV27 and TRBJ1-2; no definite D call. The CDR3 spells CASSVVGGINYGYTF. In DNA, the CDR3 is TGTGCCAGCAGTGTCGTAGGTGGGATTAACTATGGCTACACCTTC.